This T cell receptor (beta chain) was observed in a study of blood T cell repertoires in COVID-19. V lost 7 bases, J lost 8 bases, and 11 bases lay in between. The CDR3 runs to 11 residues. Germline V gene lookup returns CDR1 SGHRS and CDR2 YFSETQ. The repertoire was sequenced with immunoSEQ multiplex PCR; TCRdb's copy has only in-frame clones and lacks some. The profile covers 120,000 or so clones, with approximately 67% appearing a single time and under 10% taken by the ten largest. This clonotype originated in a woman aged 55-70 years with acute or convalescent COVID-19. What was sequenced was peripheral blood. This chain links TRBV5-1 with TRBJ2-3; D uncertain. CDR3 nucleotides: TGCGCCAGCGGATCGGAGACTACGCAGTATTTT. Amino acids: CASGSETTQYF. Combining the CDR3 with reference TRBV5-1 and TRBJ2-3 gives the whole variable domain KAGVTQTPRYLIKTRGQQVTLSCSPISGHRSVSWYQQTPGQGLQFLFEYFSETQRNKGNFPGRFSGRQFSNSRSEMNVSTLELGDSALYLCASGSETTQYFGPGTRLTVL.